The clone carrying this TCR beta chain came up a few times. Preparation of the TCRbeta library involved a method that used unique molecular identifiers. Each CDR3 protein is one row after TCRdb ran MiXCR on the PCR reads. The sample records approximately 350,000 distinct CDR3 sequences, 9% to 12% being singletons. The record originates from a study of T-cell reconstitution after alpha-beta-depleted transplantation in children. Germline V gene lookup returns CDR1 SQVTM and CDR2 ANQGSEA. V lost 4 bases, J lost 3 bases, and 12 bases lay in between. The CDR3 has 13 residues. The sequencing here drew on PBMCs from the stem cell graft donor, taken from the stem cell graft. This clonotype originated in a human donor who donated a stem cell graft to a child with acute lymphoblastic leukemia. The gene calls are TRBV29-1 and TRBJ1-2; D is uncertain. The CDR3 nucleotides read TGCAGCGTTGTTGGAGGCCCGGACTATGGCTACACCTTC. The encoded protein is CSVVGGPDYGYTF.